This T cell receptor (beta chain) was recorded in a study of shared clonotypes between healthy human individuals. Libraries were prepared by immunoSEQ multiplex PCR; TCRdb keeps only in-frame clonotypes and omits some of them. This sample has 2 million to 2.5 million clones, with under 97% found just once. The CDR3 spans 15 residues. V was trimmed by 8 bases and J by 4 bases, leaving 24 bases between them. Per the germline V gene, CDR1 is SQVTM and CDR2 is ANQGSEA. The J gene is TRBJ2-7, the V gene TRBV29-1; D might be TRBD1 or TRBD2, each matching 5 bases. Sequences were obtained from naive CD4+ T cells sorted from blood. Subset noted: CD45RA+ positively selected. The clonotype was recovered from a man younger than 35 in good health. Written as DNA, the CDR3 is TGCAGCCCGACCACCGGGACCCAAAAAGTATACGAGCAGTACTTC. Protein: CSPTTGTQKVYEQYF.